The T cell receptor (beta chain) described here comes from a study of metastatic and nonmetastatic thyroid tumors. Overall study context: Samples came from malignant and benign thyroid patients, and repertoires were compared across blood and tumor or nodule tissue.

Original processing notes: Construction of a distant-metastasis classifier for papillary thyroid cancer relied on CDR3 differences across clinicopathological groups. TCRdb re-called the PCR reads with MiXCR. The V and J calls shown here were made by TCRdb, not taken from the authors' results. The sample consists of tens of thousands of clones, 9.5% to 15% of them appearing once. V gave up 6 bases and J gave up 8 bases, with 14 bases separating them. The CDR3 runs 13 residues. Germline loops: CDR1 SNHLY, CDR2 FYNNEI. No patient had received any treatment before thyroid surgery. The sample holds many counts of this clone.

The sequenced sample was blood. The chain has TRBV2 and TRBJ2-1; no clear D. The receptor comes from a female donor with papillary thyroid cancer or a benign thyroid nodule (not recorded which). Some clones in this sample may be carry-over from other donors' samples. The CDR3: CASSPVQGYEQFF. The CDR3 nucleotides are TGTGCCAGCAGCCCTGTGCAAGGCTATGAGCAGTTCTTC. The complete variable domain, with remaining parts taken from reference TRBV2 and TRBJ2-1, reads EPEVTQTPSHQVTQMGQEVILRCVPISNHLYFYWYRQILGQKVEFLVSFYNNEISEKSEIFDDQFSVERPDGSNFTLKIRSTKLEDSAMYFCASSPVQGYEQFFGPGTRLTVL.